Listed here are 5 T cell receptor beta chains from one sample, sequenced in a study of blood T cell repertoires in COVID-19. The method was immunoSEQ multiplex PCR; TCRdb's version includes in-frame clones alone and lacks a portion of them. Found here are some 160,000 clones, 79% of them singletons; the top ten hold 15% to 20%. Specimen: PBMCs or T cells enriched from blood (not recorded which). All receptors come from a woman in her 70s in a cohort exposed to, infected with or recovered from COVID-19 (not recorded which).

V usage is TRBV12-5 and J usage is TRBJ2-4; tentative D call: TRBD2 (6 bases). The V and J ends lost 0 bases and 9 bases respectively, with 18 bases between them. Germline V gene sequence: CDR1 LGHNT, CDR2 FRNRAP. This CDR3 spans 16 amino acids. This CDR3 is CASGLVLTGLGGIQYF. The CDR3, as DNA: TGTGCTAGTGGTTTGGTACTTACCGGGCTGGGGGGCATTCAGTACTTC.

The rearrangement uses TRBV10-2 and TRBJ2-1; the D gene is possibly TRBD2 (6 bases). V lost 4 bases, J lost 9 bases, and 16 bases lay in between. The CDR3 covers 14 residues. Germline CDR1 is WSHSY and CDR2 is SAAADI. The chain's CDR3 is CASSVGGAASEQFF. The CDR3 DNA sequence: TGCGCCAGCAGTGTGGGGGGAGCGGCATCTGAGCAGTTCTTC.

The genes are TRBV10-3 and TRBJ1-5; unclear D gene. The V end lost 2 bases, the J end lost 4 bases, and 9 bases lay between the germline ends. The germline V gene has CDR1 ENHRY and CDR2 SYGVKD. The CDR3 has 14 residues. CDR3 coding DNA: TGTGCCATCAGTGAGGGGCCAGCAAATCAGCCCCAGCATTTT. Its translation: CAISEGPANQPQHF.

The V call is TRBV5-1, the J call TRBJ2-3; 7 bases agree with TRBD1. CDR1 and CDR2 from the germline V gene are SGHRS and YFSETQ. Losses at the gene ends were 4 bases for V and 0 bases for J; bases not matched to a gene: 5. The CDR3 totals 15 residues. The CDR3 spells CASSRTGASTDTQYF. The CDR3 DNA reads as TGCGCCAGCAGCCGGACAGGAGCTAGCACAGATACGCAGTATTTT.

The CDR3 sequence is CASSGQRTYNEQFF. The DNA of the CDR3 is TGCGCCAGCAGCGGACAAAGGACCTACAATGAGCAGTTCTTC. The chain combines TRBV5-1 with TRBJ2-1, with a possible D match to TRBD1 (5 bases). V dropped 4 bases and J dropped 2 bases, with 10 bases sitting between them. The CDR3 spans 14 residues. Germline CDR1 SGHRS, CDR2 YFSETQ. Full variable domain (remainder filled in from reference TRBV5-1 and TRBJ2-1): KAGVTQTPRYLIKTRGQQVTLSCSPISGHRSVSWYQQTPGQGLQFLFEYFSETQRNKGNFPGRFSGRQFSNSRSEMNVSTLELGDSALYLCASSGQRTYNEQFFGPGTRLTVL.